The 17 T cell receptor beta chains below were found in one sample sequenced in a study of OX40 agonist ivuxolimab in advanced cancers. TCRdb keeps only in-frame clones here, not all; method: immunoSEQ multiplex PCR. The data show around 53,000 clones, approximately 84% seen once. Sequencing used CD4+ or CD8+ T cells sorted from blood, obtained in a trial of the OX40 agonist ivuxolimab. The receptors derive from an adult with an advanced solid tumor such as melanoma, head and neck, liver or kidney cancer.

The gene calls are TRBV19 and TRBJ1-1, with D perhaps matching TRBD1 (5 bases). Germline V CDR1 and CDR2: LNHDA, SQIVND (reference sequence). V lost 2 bases to trimming and J lost 1 base, with 20 bases between them. This CDR3 spans 18 amino acids. CDR3 amino acids: CASSIRGQKGLKNTEAFF. In nucleotides, the CDR3 is TGTGCCAGTAGTATAAGGGGTCAAAAGGGGCTTAAGAACACTGAAGCTTTCTTT.

The V gene is TRBV27, the J gene TRBJ2-1, with TRBD2 identical over 7 bases. J was trimmed by 7 bases and V by 6 bases; bases with no gene match: 9. The CDR3 sequence is 14 residues long. Per germline, CDR1 MNHEY and CDR2 SMNVEV (reference sequence). CDR3 in amino acids: CASSALADENEQFF. The CDR3 DNA follows: TGTGCCAGCAGCGCTCTAGCGGATGAGAATGAGCAGTTCTTC.

V and J are TRBV19 and TRBJ1-1; 7 positions match TRBD1. V lost 7 bases and J lost 5; bases outside the gene matches: 7. CDR3 length: 13 amino acids. Germline CDR1 LNHDA, CDR2 SQIVND (reference sequence). The CDR3 reads CASTRTGGTEAFF. CDR3 coding DNA: TGTGCCAGTACCAGGACAGGAGGGACTGAAGCTTTCTTT.

The gene calls are TRBV7-9 and TRBJ2-2; 10 nucleotides line up with TRBD2. This CDR3 spans 17 amino acids. V lost 1 base to trimming and J lost 4 bases; unmatched junction nucleotides: 6. CDR1 and CDR2 (germline): SEHNR, FQNEAQ (reference sequence). The CDR3 sequence is CASSLGRLAGGTGELFF. The CDR3 nucleotides are TGTGCCAGCAGCTTAGGCCGACTAGCGGGTGGCACCGGGGAGCTGTTTTTT.

The V call is TRBV11-2, the J call TRBJ1-3, with 9 bases aligning to TRBD1. The germline gives CDR1 SGHAT, CDR2 FQNNGV. Trimming at V came to 5 bases and at J to 2 bases, leaving 4 bases not matched to a gene. The CDR3 loop spans 15 amino acids. This CDR3 is CASSHRDRAGNTIYF. The CDR3 coding sequence is TGTGCCAGCAGCCACCGGGACAGGGCTGGAAACACCATATATTTT. Filled out from reference TRBV11-2 and TRBJ1-3, the complete variable domain reads EAGVAQSPRYKIIEKRQSVAFWCNPISGHATLYWYQQILGQGPKLLIQFQNNGVVDDSQLPKDRFSAERLKGVDSTLKIQPAKLEDSAVYLCASSHRDRAGNTIYFGEGSWLTVV.

V is TRBV5-1 and J is TRBJ2-5; TRBD1 agrees at 7 bases. There are 13 residues in the CDR3. J gave up 2 bases and V 4 bases, and 2 bases lay outside the gene matches. Germline V gives CDR1 SGHRS, CDR2 YFSETQ. CDR3 sequence (DNA): TGCGCCAGCAGCCCGGGACAGCAAGAGACCCAGTACTTC. Amino acids: CASSPGQQETQYF.

This sequence joins TRBV5-4 and TRBJ2-1; 7 nucleotides align to TRBD2. V shed 4 bases and J 5 bases; nucleotides not matched to a gene: 9. Germline V CDR1 and CDR2: SGHNT, YYREEE (reference sequence). The CDR3 runs to 15 residues. CDR3 DNA sequence: TGTGCCAGCAGCCCCGGGACTACTATTGACAATGAGCAGTTCTTC. Residues: CASSPGTTIDNEQFF. Together with reference TRBV5-4 and TRBJ2-1, the CDR3 gives the full variable domain: ETGVTQSPTHLIKTRGQQVTLRCSSQSGHNTVSWYQQALGQGPQFIFQYYREEENGRGNFPPRFSGLQFPNYSSELNVNALELDDSALYLCASSPGTTIDNEQFFGPGTRLTVL.

This chain joins TRBV19 and TRBJ1-1, with a tentative D call TRBD1 (6 bases). V lost 4 bases to trimming and J lost 8 bases, with 20 bases between them. The CDR3 loop spans 15 amino acids. CDR1 and CDR2 from the germline V gene are LNHDA and SQIVND (reference sequence). CDR3 nucleotide sequence: TGTGCCAGTAGTACCCGCACCCAGGGGCCAACCGAAGCTTTCTTT. Translating it yields CASSTRTQGPTEAFF.

V is TRBV9 and J is TRBJ2-6, with D maybe TRBD2 (5 bases). The CDR3 spans 16 residues. Germline V gene lookup returns CDR1 SGDLS and CDR2 YYNGEE. With 0 bases removed from V and 2 bases from J, the gap between germline ends came to 9 bases. The CDR3, as DNA: TGTGCCAGCAGCGTAGGTCCCGGGACTGGGGCCAACGTCCTGACTTTC. Translated, it gives CASSVGPGTGANVLTF.

The chain recombines TRBV11-2 with TRBJ1-5, with D hard to call. The CDR3 sequence is 15 residues long. The V and J ends lost 0 bases and 4 bases respectively, with 10 bases between them. The V gene's germline CDR1 is SGHAT and CDR2 FQNNGV. The CDR3 reads CASSLDGDVNQPQHF. The CDR3 DNA follows: TGTGCCAGCAGCTTAGATGGGGATGTAAATCAGCCCCAGCATTTT.

V is TRBV6-1 and J is TRBJ2-3; 12 nucleotides match TRBD2. J lost 4 bases, V lost 4 bases, and 3 bases had no gene match. The CDR3 covers 15 residues. CDR1 MNHNS and CDR2 SASEGT come from the germline V gene. CDR3: CASSGLAGEADTQYF. CDR3 nucleotides: TGTGCCAGCAGTGGACTAGCGGGAGAGGCAGATACGCAGTATTTT.

The chain links TRBV7-9 to TRBJ2-7; 8 bases are a match to TRBD1. V lost 5 bases to trimming and J lost 1 base; unmatched junction nucleotides: 7. Germline assignment: CDR1 SEHNR and CDR2 FQNEAQ (reference sequence). The CDR3 has 15 residues. CDR3 nucleotides: TGTGCCAGCAGCCCCTGGACAGGGACATCCTACGAGCAGTACTTC. Its protein product is CASSPWTGTSYEQYF.

J is TRBJ2-7 and V is TRBV18; 7 bases fit TRBD1. Losses at the gene ends were 6 bases for V and 0 bases for J; bases not matched to a gene: 5. The CDR3 is made up of 14 amino acids. From germline, CDR1 is KGHSH and CDR2 LQKENI. The chain's CDR3 is CASSDRHTSYEQYF. CDR3 in DNA: TGTGCCAGCTCGGACAGGCATACCTCCTACGAGCAGTACTTC.

V gene TRBV6-1 combines with J gene TRBJ1-2; 8 bases are shared with TRBD1. CDR1 is MNHNS and CDR2 is SASEGT in the germline V gene. The CDR3 length is 14 residues. V shed 4 bases and J 6 bases; nucleotides not matched to a gene: 7. The CDR3 spells CASSGRQGIDGYTF. In DNA, the CDR3 is TGTGCCAGCAGTGGGAGACAGGGGATAGATGGCTACACCTTC.

The chain joins TRBV6-1 to TRBJ2-7; D is uncertain. The CDR3 is made up of 12 amino acids. From germline, CDR1 is MNHNS and CDR2 SASEGT. Trimming removed 5 bases from V and 3 bases from J, with 8 bases in between. The CDR3 sequence is CASSSEFYEQYF. The CDR3 nucleotides read TGTGCCAGCAGTTCAGAGTTCTACGAGCAGTACTTC.

The chain combines TRBV30 with TRBJ2-3; no definite D call. CDR1 and CDR2 from the germline V gene are GTSNPN and SVGIG (reference sequence). This CDR3 has 13 residues. V was trimmed by 2 bases and J by 6 bases, leaving 12 bases between them. The CDR3 DNA reads TGTGCCTGGAGTTTCCATATGGCCGATACGCAGTATTTT. Translation gives CAWSFHMADTQYF.

The chain carries TRBV5-4 and TRBJ2-5, with 7 nucleotides matching TRBD1. This CDR3 is built from 13 residues. Germline V gives CDR1 SGHNT, CDR2 YYREEE (reference sequence). Losses at the gene ends were 0 bases for V and 5 bases for J; bases not matched to a gene: 1. The CDR3 sequence: CASSLGRGETQYF. Written as DNA, the CDR3 is TGTGCCAGCAGCTTGGGCAGGGGGGAGACCCAGTACTTC.